This passage covers 26 T cell receptor beta chains from one sample sequenced in a study of cytomegalovirus exposure and HLA in healthy donors. 13 Jbeta primers and 60 Vbeta primers were used for the PCR. Clones were read by immunoSEQ multiplex PCR, and TCRdb kept only the in-frame ones, dropping some. This sample has fewer than 200,000 clones; around 75% occur once, and the top ten carry more than 1.2%. The sample taken for sequencing was PBMCs. These receptors came from a man between 18 and 29 years old in good health and CMV-seronegative.

The chain couples TRBV5-4 to TRBJ2-3; perhaps TRBD1 as D (6 bases). Germline loops: CDR1 SGHNT, CDR2 YYREEE (reference sequence). The CDR3 consists of 14 residues. Trimming left V 3 bases short and J 5 bases short, with 13 bases between. The CDR3 sequence is CASSWGTPQDTQYF. In DNA, the CDR3 is TGTGCCAGCAGCTGGGGGACACCTCAAGATACGCAGTATTTT.

The count of this clone is one. The rearrangement links TRBV2 to TRBJ2-1, with 14 bases aligning to TRBD2. Germline-derived CDR1 and CDR2 are SNHLY and FYNNEI. CDR3 length: 15 residues. J was trimmed by 8 bases and V by 10 bases; bases with no gene match: 10. CDR3 protein: CAILHGLAGGDEQFF. CDR3 DNA: TGTGCCATCCTTCACGGACTAGCGGGAGGAGATGAGCAGTTCTTC.

V is TRBV4-3 and J is TRBJ1-6, with unresolved D. Germline CDR1 and CDR2: LGHNA and YSLEER. The V end was cut by 0 bases, the J end by 9 bases, with 15 bases between. The CDR3 length is 16 residues. The CDR3 DNA is TGCGCCAGCAGCCAAGATGAAGGGAGAATGGGTTCACCCCTCCACTTT. It translates to CASSQDEGRMGSPLHF.

The CDR3 DNA reads as TGTGCCAGCAGGATACAGGGGGCGCGTTTAAATACGCAGTATTTT. Translating gives CASRIQGARLNTQYF. V and J are TRBV2 and TRBJ2-3, with 9 bases matching TRBD1. The CDR3 extends over 15 amino acids. V lost 6 bases and J lost 7; bases outside the gene matches: 11. CDR1 SNHLY and CDR2 FYNNEI come from the germline V gene.

The chain joins TRBV2 to TRBJ1-5; TRBD1 might be the D (6 bases). The V gene lost 6 bases and the J gene lost 5 bases, with 11 bases spanning the gap. The CDR3 runs to 13 residues. Germline V gene data show CDR1 as SNHLY and CDR2 as FYNNEI. This chain's CDR3 is CASSARTDQPQHF. The DNA of the CDR3 is TGTGCCAGCAGCGCCCGGACAGATCAGCCCCAGCATTTT.

The chain uses TRBV5-4 and TRBJ1-3; 9 bases match TRBD1. Germline CDR1 is SGHNT and CDR2 is YYREEE (reference sequence). The CDR3 has 17 residues. The V segment lost 5 bases and the J segment 2 bases; nucleotides outside the gene matches: 11. CDR3 nucleotides: TGTGCCAGCAGTTATCTGGGCGGGACAGGGACTGGAAACACCATATATTTT. Protein sequence: CASSYLGGTGTGNTIYF.

This rearrangement joins TRBV28 to TRBJ2-5; possibly TRBD2 for D (5 bases). V was trimmed by 3 bases and J by 5 bases, leaving 19 bases between them. This CDR3 is built from 16 residues. In germline, CDR1 is MDHEN, CDR2 SYDVKM. CDR3: CASSFPLAGFGETQYF. The CDR3 DNA is TGTGCCAGCAGTTTCCCGCTAGCCGGGTTCGGGGAGACCCAGTACTTC.

In the case of this clone: Sequence at one end of the junction differs from germline and may be a read error. The chain recombines TRBV7-9 with TRBJ2-2; 7 positions match TRBD2. Germline assignment: CDR1 SEHNR and CDR2 FQNEAQ (reference sequence). This CDR3 contains 16 residues. The CDR3 sequence: CVSSLYTGGGTGELFF. CDR3 nucleotides: TGTGTCAGCAGCTTGTATACGGGAGGAGGGACCGGGGAGCTGTTTTTT.

This clone showed up just once. The CDR3, as DNA: TGTGCCAGCCCCGGCCGAGGAGGGGACAATGAGCAGTTCTTC. As protein: CASPGRGGDNEQFF. This chain connects TRBV5-4 to TRBJ2-1; maybe TRBD2 (6 bases). The V end lost 7 bases, the J end lost 5 bases, and 16 bases lay between the germline ends. This CDR3 contains 14 residues. CDR1 and CDR2 (germline): SGHNT, YYREEE (reference sequence).

With respect to this clone: Other DNA sequences in this sample translate to the same CDR3. The rearrangement joins TRBV6-5 to TRBJ2-1; D may be TRBD2 (6 bases). Per germline, CDR1 MNHEY and CDR2 SVGAGI. V was cut by 5 bases and J by 4 bases, with 12 bases left in between. This CDR3 spans 14 amino acids. The CDR3 spells CASSRGGGYNEQFF. DNA of the CDR3: TGTGCCAGCAGTCGGGGAGGCGGATACAATGAGCAGTTCTTC.

V is TRBV6-5 and J is TRBJ1-2, with TRBD1 matching over 8 bases. This CDR3 is 13 amino acids long. CDR1 and CDR2 (germline): MNHEY, SVGAGI. The trim removed 4 bases at V and 6 bases at J, leaving 4 bases unmatched. In DNA, the CDR3 is TGTGCCAGCAGTTCAGACAGGGGTAATGGCTACACCTTC. Translation: CASSSDRGNGYTF.

A few counts support this clone. The chain recombines TRBV6-1 with TRBJ2-7, with D perhaps matching TRBD2 (6 bases). The CDR3 has 14 residues. The V gene lost 6 bases and the J gene lost 3 bases, with 15 bases spanning the gap. CDR1 and CDR2 (germline): MNHNS, SASEGT. The CDR3 region has the DNA TGTGCCAGCAGGGGCCTCACCGGGGGCTACGAGCAGTACTTC. Translating gives CASRGLTGGYEQYF.

The genes are TRBV5-5 and TRBJ2-3; D ambiguous. This CDR3 region has 12 residues. V lost 4 bases to trimming and J lost 6 bases, with 9 bases between them. Germline V lookup: CDR1 SGHKS, CDR2 YYEKEE (reference sequence). CDR3 sequence: CASSPTSDTQYF. The CDR3 bases are TGTGCCAGCAGCCCGACATCCGATACGCAGTATTTT.

The chain combines TRBV9 with TRBJ2-2; 7 nucleotides line up with TRBD1. V was clipped by 0 bases and J by 1 base; unmatched bases: 6. Germline-derived CDR1 and CDR2 are SGDLS and YYNGEE. The CDR3 loop spans 17 amino acids. The CDR3 sequence: CASSVGTGLMNTGELFF. The DNA of the CDR3 is TGTGCCAGCAGCGTAGGGACAGGCCTTATGAACACCGGGGAGCTGTTTTTT.

This chain connects TRBV2 to TRBJ2-7; TRBD1 matches 9 bases. Germline CDR1 SNHLY, CDR2 FYNNEI. Trimming cost V 8 bases and J 2 bases; bases outside gene matches: 7. This CDR3 has 14 residues. This chain's CDR3 is CASQGTGRTYEQYF. The CDR3 nucleotides are TGTGCCAGCCAAGGGACAGGGAGAACCTACGAGCAGTACTTC.

The chain uses TRBV5-1 and TRBJ2-1; 7 nucleotides line up with TRBD2. Germline V gene data show CDR1 as SGHRS and CDR2 as YFSETQ. The CDR3 loop spans 17 amino acids. V gave up 3 bases and J gave up 0 bases; unmatched junction bases: 9. The CDR3 DNA is TGCGCCAGCAGCTCTCAATCGGGGGGTCTCTCCTACAATGAGCAGTTCTTC. Translated, it gives CASSSQSGGLSYNEQFF.

This chain joins TRBV19 and TRBJ2-1, with TRBD2 identical over 11 bases. The junction had 9 bases not matched to a gene; V was cut back by 6 bases and J by 8 bases. CDR1 and CDR2 (germline): LNHDA, SQIVND (reference sequence). The CDR3 runs to 15 residues. The CDR3 DNA is TGTGCCAGTAGCCCGACTAGCGGGACCCGCGATGAGCAGTTCTTC. Translation: CASSPTSGTRDEQFF. The variable domain in full, with the rest retrieved from reference TRBV19 and TRBJ2-1, is DGGITQSPKYLFRKEGQNVTLSCEQNLNHDAMYWYRQDPGQGLRLIYYSQIVNDFQKGDIAEGYSVSREKKESFPLTVTSAQKNPTAFYLCASSPTSGTRDEQFFGPGTRLTVL.

This clone was recorded once. V is TRBV5-6 and J is TRBJ2-1; D perhaps matches TRBD2 (5 bases). V lost 4 bases, J lost 7 bases, and 12 bases lay in between. The germline V gene encodes CDR1 SGHDT and CDR2 YYEEEE. The CDR3 is 13 amino acids. The CDR3 DNA is TGTGCCAGCAGCGTTGGGTCGGGAAATGAGCAGTTCTTC. The encoded protein is CASSVGSGNEQFF.

The V gene is TRBV19, the J gene TRBJ2-7, with 8 bases aligning to TRBD2. From germline, CDR1 is LNHDA and CDR2 SQIVND (reference sequence). The CDR3 contains 15 residues. Trimming at V came to 5 bases and at J to 1 base, leaving 7 bases not matched to a gene. The CDR3 coding sequence is TGTGCCAGTAGTTGGGTAGCGGGAAAATCCTACGAGCAGTACTTC. Translation gives CASSWVAGKSYEQYF. Supplemented by reference TRBV19 and TRBJ2-7, the full variable domain reads DGGITQSPKYLFRKEGQNVTLSCEQNLNHDAMYWYRQDPGQGLRLIYYSQIVNDFQKGDIAEGYSVSREKKESFPLTVTSAQKNPTAFYLCASSWVAGKSYEQYFGPGTRLTVT.

The CDR3 DNA sequence: TGTGCCAGCAGTGCCTCGGGGGCCGGGACTAGCGGCTTTCACACAGATACGCAGTATTTT. Its protein product is CASSASGAGTSGFHTDTQYF. This chain links TRBV6-4 with TRBJ2-3; 11 bases are a match to TRBD2. The V gene's germline CDR1 is MRHNA and CDR2 SNTAGT. The CDR3 runs to 20 residues. Trimming at V came to 4 bases and at J to 2 bases, leaving 17 bases not matched to a gene.

The CDR3 DNA reads as TGTGCCAGCTCACCAGCGGGAGTGGCAGATACGCAGTATTTT. It specifies CASSPAGVADTQYF. The chain employs TRBV18 and TRBJ2-3; 7 nucleotides agree with TRBD2. The CDR3 totals 14 residues. The ends lost 2 bases at V and 4 bases at J; junction bases unmatched: 3. Germline loops: CDR1 KGHSH, CDR2 LQKENI.

V is TRBV7-2 and J is TRBJ2-6, with TRBD1 matching over 9 bases. Germline V CDR1 and CDR2: SGHTA, FQGNSA. Germline trimming cut 4 bases from V and 3 bases from J; bases unmatched to any gene: 10. The CDR3 sequence is 18 residues long. The CDR3 bases are TGTGCCAGCAGCTCGTGGACAGGGGCAGATTTTGGGGCCAACGTCCTGACTTTC. Its protein product is CASSSWTGADFGANVLTF.

The rearrangement links TRBV30 to TRBJ2-5, with 8 bases fitting TRBD2. Germline V gives CDR1 GTSNPN, CDR2 SVGIG (reference sequence). Trimming at V came to 3 bases and at J to 5 bases, leaving 5 bases not matched to a gene. The CDR3 is made up of 13 amino acids. The CDR3 spells CAWRTSAGETQYF. The CDR3 DNA sequence: TGTGCCTGGAGGACTAGCGCAGGGGAGACCCAGTACTTC.

The V gene is TRBV19, the J gene TRBJ2-7, with D perhaps TRBD2 (6 bases). This CDR3 is 14 amino acids long. Germline V gene data show CDR1 as LNHDA and CDR2 as SQIVND (reference sequence). Trimming left V 5 bases short and J 0 bases short, with 11 bases between. This CDR3 is CASSVAGTSYEQYF. The CDR3 DNA reads TGTGCCAGTAGTGTGGCGGGAACCTCCTACGAGCAGTACTTC.

This clone is a singleton in its sample. CDR3 amino acids: CAWSSSGRLEQYF. The CDR3 DNA is TGTGCCTGGAGTAGTAGCGGGAGGCTCGAGCAGTACTTC. This chain joins TRBV30 and TRBJ2-7; 10 positions match TRBD2. Germline values: CDR1 GTSNPN, CDR2 SVGIG (reference sequence). V was clipped by 2 bases and J by 6 bases; unmatched bases: 4. This CDR3 is built from 13 residues.

This clone was detected a few times. This chain uses TRBV18 with TRBJ1-4; 7 nucleotides line up with TRBD1. Looked up from germline, CDR1 is KGHSH and CDR2 is LQKENI. V shed 3 bases and J 5 bases; nucleotides not matched to a gene: 6. This CDR3 has 15 amino acids. CDR3 amino acids: CASSPSGQPNEKLFF. The CDR3 nucleotides are TGTGCCAGCTCACCTTCGGGACAGCCGAATGAAAAACTGTTTTTT. The whole variable domain, remainder taken from reference TRBV18 and TRBJ1-4, is NAGVMQNPRHLVRRRGQEARLRCSPMKGHSHVYWYRQLPEEGLKFMVYLQKENIIDESGMPKERFSAEFPKEGPSILRIQQVVRGDSAAYFCASSPSGQPNEKLFFGSGTQLSVL.